The clone carrying this TCR beta chain was detected a few times. Its matching antigen is unknown. TCRdb re-called the 5' RACE reads with MiXCR, one entry per CDR3 protein. The sample has 280,000 or so distinct CDR3 sequences, over 7% seen once. The V gene's germline CDR1 is KGHSH and CDR2 LQKENI. The trim removed 3 bases at V and 6 bases at J, leaving 4 bases unmatched. The CDR3 has 13 residues. This entry is derived from a study of T-cell memory formation after mild COVID-19. Study outcomes and limitations: The appearance of some responding clones in pre-infection memory suggested that cross-reactive memory joined. CD4+ contracting clones were found mainly in CM and EM, and CD8+ ones in EMRA.

The receptor comes from a man aged 18 to 29 who had mild COVID-19 (a few samples of this study predate the infection). Cell type and time point are not known. Source material: PBMCs or a T cell subset sorted from them (not recorded which). The chain uses TRBV18 and TRBJ2-7; 8 nucleotides agree with TRBD1. CDR3 residues: CASSPATGGEQYF. The CDR3 region has the DNA TGTGCCAGCTCACCGGCTACAGGGGGCGAGCAGTACTTC.